This TCR beta chain is drawn from a study of T cell repertoires in cytomegalovirus infection. Study-wide background: HLA-C-restricted CMV epitopes, recently identified, and well-studied HLA-B-restricted ones were used by the study. Evidence of both CMV infection and a matching HLA type came from public TCR beta signatures.

The CDR3 extends over 13 amino acids. Germline loops: CDR1 SGHTA, CDR2 FQGNSA. V was clipped by 1 base and J by 6 bases, with 10 bases between them. TCRdb re-called the reads with MiXCR, one entry per CDR3 protein. Among fewer than 650,000 distinct CDR3 sequences listed, 40% were seen once. Study-level points and caveats: Clonotype analysis showed dominance of the ex vivo response by HLA-C-restricted CMV-specific TCR beta clonotypes. Carriers of CMV and the relevant HLA type were discriminated by public TCR beta frequency.

The table lists this clonotype with a few counts. Antigen specificity is unknown. This receptor was taken from a human donor in good health (CMV status not recorded). Some clones in this sample may be carry-over from other donors' samples. The specimen was cultured PBMCs, collected from culture after CMV antigen stimulation. The V gene is TRBV7-2, the J gene TRBJ2-7, with D unclear. Here the CDR3 DNA reads TGTGCCAGCAGCTTAGAGGTCACGGGCGAGCAGTACTTC. As protein: CASSLEVTGEQYF.